This T cell receptor (beta chain) was recovered during a study of PD-L1 blockade in urothelial cancer. Overall study: Blood samples had a median of approximately 140,000 T cells, 80,000 to 100,000 unique TCRs, and clonality 0.080.

Stated time point: peripheral blood 6 weeks after treatment start. Patients suffered from locally advanced or metastatic urothelial carcinoma. Each patient gave between 1 and 8 samples of peripheral blood mononuclear cells, which were collected pretreatment and during treatment. Each PCR had synthetic TCR analog templates added to it as a spike-in. The method was immunoSEQ multiplex PCR; TCRdb's version includes in-frame clones alone and lacks a portion of them. The table includes roughly 45,000 clones, about four fifths detected once. Germline values: CDR1 MGHRA, CDR2 YSYEKL. The CDR3 length is 14 residues. The germline V and J ends were trimmed by 4 bases and 7 bases, with 13 bases remaining between them.

The TCR originated in a man in his sixties with urothelial cancer. The rearrangement joins TRBV4-1 to TRBJ1-4, with D possibly TRBD1 on 5 matching bases. The sequencing used PBMCs, collected around atezolizumab (anti-PD-L1) treatment. CDR3: CASSLGQEGEKLFF. CDR3 coding DNA: TGCGCCAGCAGCCTTGGACAAGAAGGTGAAAAACTGTTTTTT.